The present T cell receptor beta chain was sequenced within a study of identical twins. One entry per CDR3 protein results from TCRdb running MiXCR on the 5' RACE reads. The repertoire holds around 490,000 distinct CDR3 sequences, with about 15% as singletons. Unmatched junction bases numbered 7, after V lost 5 bases and J lost 6 bases. In germline, CDR1 is SGHAT, CDR2 FQNNGV. This CDR3 has 13 residues. The sample was also reused in another study, on yellow fever vaccine responses in identical twins.

This TCR was sampled from a woman between 18 and 29 years old in good health. Sequencing was performed on CD4+ T cells sorted from blood. This sequence joins TRBV11-2 and TRBJ2-7; 7 nucleotides line up with TRBD1. This CDR3 reads CASSPQQGTEQYV. Here the CDR3 DNA reads TGTGCCAGCAGCCCTCAACAGGGGACCGAGCAGTACGTC.